A single sample gave rise to the 22 T cell receptor beta chains below, sequenced in a study of blood T cell repertoires in COVID-19. Profiling relied on immunoSEQ multiplex PCR, and the TCRdb table lists in-frame clones only, not all of them. The data hold about 220,000 clones, with around 81% observed a single time. Sample: peripheral blood. Receptors were obtained from a woman between 65 and 79 years old with acute or convalescent COVID-19.

The genes are TRBV13 and TRBJ2-7; 10 nucleotides match TRBD1. CDR3 length: 15 amino acids. Trimming took 2 bases from V and 2 from J; bases not matched to a gene: 3. Germline CDR1 reads PRHDT; CDR2 reads FYEKMQ (reference sequence). This CDR3 is CASSLWGQGTYEQYF. The CDR3 nucleotides are TGTGCCAGCAGCTTATGGGGACAGGGGACCTACGAGCAGTACTTC. Using reference TRBV13 and TRBJ2-7 for the parts outside the CDR3, the full variable domain is AAGVIQSPRHLIKEKRETATLKCYPIPRHDTVYWYQQGPGQDPQFLISFYEKMQSDKGSIPDRFSAQQFSDYHSELNMSSLELGDSALYFCASSLWGQGTYEQYFGPGTRLTVT.

The table lists this clone with a count of one. This sequence joins TRBV19 and TRBJ2-3; D remains ambiguous. CDR1 LNHDA and CDR2 SQIVND come from the germline V gene (reference sequence). This CDR3 comprises 15 residues. Trimming took off 6 bases at V and 7 bases at J, with 20 bases between the two ends. The CDR3 nucleotides are TGTGCCAGTAGCCGTGAATACCCGCCCGCGAATACGCAGTATTTT. Residues: CASSREYPPANTQYF.

The genes are TRBV7-2 and TRBJ1-5; 7 bases align to TRBD1. V dropped 5 bases and J dropped 2; count of bases not matched to a gene: 3. This CDR3 spans 14 amino acids. CDR1 and CDR2 (germline): SGHTA, FQGNSA. DNA of the CDR3: TGTGCCAGCAGCAAAGACAGGGGCAATCAGCCCCAGCATTTT. It encodes CASSKDRGNQPQHF.

The rearrangement joins TRBV2 to TRBJ1-1; weak D call: TRBD1 (5 bases). The CDR3 covers 13 residues. Looked up from germline, CDR1 is SNHLY and CDR2 is FYNNEI. Trimming left V 3 bases short and J 11 bases short, with 16 bases between. The CDR3 bases are TGTGCCAGCAGTGACAGGGTACCTCTTAGCGCTTTCTTT. It specifies CASSDRVPLSAFF.

A single count supports this clone. Since a much larger clone is just one base distant, this may be a read error. The chain combines TRBV4-2 with TRBJ1-1; D ambiguous. The CDR3 covers 14 residues. Trimming took off 0 bases at V and 1 base at J, with 6 bases between the two ends. Germline assignment: CDR1 LGHNA and CDR2 YNFKEQ. DNA for the CDR3: TGTGCCAGCAGCCAAGATTATAGGAACACTGAAGCTTTCTTT. Protein: CASSQDYRNTEAFF.

This clone was detected only a few times. For the CDR3, the DNA is TGTGCCAGCAGCTCTATAGGCGGGACAGTAAGAGAGACCCAGTACTTC. Translated, it gives CASSSIGGTVRETQYF. The chain couples TRBV7-2 to TRBJ2-5; the D gene is possibly TRBD1 (7 bases). CDR1 and CDR2 (germline): SGHTA, FQGNSA. The CDR3 has 16 residues. Trimming removed 4 bases at V and 4 bases at J, with 19 bases between.

This clone was counted between two and nine times. Other DNA sequences in this sample translate to the same CDR3. CDR3 nucleotides: TGTGCCAGTAGTATAGGGACAGACACCGGGGAGCTGTTTTTT. Translation gives CASSIGTDTGELFF. The chain uses TRBV19 and TRBJ2-2; maybe TRBD1 (6 bases). V lost 1 base and J 3 bases, leaving 6 bases between the germline ends. The CDR3 consists of 14 residues. Per germline, CDR1 LNHDA and CDR2 SQIVND (reference sequence).

The rearrangement uses TRBV6-5 and TRBJ2-4; a weak D match, TRBD2 (6 bases). Germline CDR1 and CDR2: MNHEY and SVGAGI. There are 15 residues in the CDR3. Trimming took off 8 bases at V and 0 bases at J, with 14 bases between the two ends. This chain's CDR3 is CASGPDYLAKNIQYF. CDR3 sequence (DNA): TGTGCCAGCGGTCCGGACTACCTAGCCAAAAACATTCAGTACTTC.

The V gene is TRBV5-1, the J gene TRBJ2-2; 10 nucleotides agree with TRBD1. This CDR3 spans 16 amino acids. V was clipped by 3 bases and J by 6 bases; unmatched bases: 8. The germline V gene has CDR1 SGHRS and CDR2 YFSETQ. In DNA, the CDR3 is TGCGCCAGCAGCTCACGACAGGGGGCTATACCCGGGGAGCTGTTTTTT. This encodes CASSSRQGAIPGELFF.

The rearrangement links TRBV4-3 to TRBJ2-7; 8 nucleotides match TRBD2. The CDR3 is 16 residues long. Germline assignment: CDR1 LGHNA and CDR2 YSLEER. Germline trimming cut 3 bases from V and 5 bases from J; bases unmatched to any gene: 12. The CDR3 bases are TGCGCCAGCAGCCAGACAAGCGGGGGACCCGGCCACGAGCAGTACTTC. This codes for CASSQTSGGPGHEQYF.

The chain is built from TRBV11-2 and TRBJ1-5, with a weak D call TRBD1 (5 bases). The CDR3 runs to 14 residues. Germline CDR1 reads SGHAT; CDR2 reads FQNNGV. Trimming took 4 bases from V and 5 from J, leaving 12 bases between them. The CDR3: CASSSDSPDQPQHF. The CDR3 DNA sequence: TGTGCCAGCAGCTCTGACAGCCCCGATCAGCCCCAGCATTTT.

The rearrangement joins TRBV5-1 to TRBJ1-1; no firm D call. The CDR3 length is 13 residues. Germline CDR1 and CDR2: SGHRS and YFSETQ. V lost 2 bases, J lost 3 bases, and 8 bases lay in between. CDR3: CASSFDTYTEAFF. The CDR3 DNA sequence: TGCGCCAGCAGCTTCGACACCTACACTGAAGCTTTCTTT.

This chain uses TRBV4-1 with TRBJ2-5; 8 bases map to TRBD1. CDR3 length equals 13 residues. The V segment lost 5 bases and the J segment 5 bases; nucleotides outside the gene matches: 4. Germline CDR1 and CDR2: MGHRA and YSYEKL. CDR3 region: CASSGQGGETQYF. In nucleotides, the CDR3 is TGCGCCAGCAGCGGACAGGGTGGGGAGACCCAGTACTTC.

The chain joins TRBV6-2 or TRBV6-3 to TRBJ2-7, with 12 bases identical to TRBD1. Germline V lookup: CDR1 MNHEY, CDR2 SVGEGT. J lost 5 bases, V lost 5 bases, and 4 bases had no gene match. The CDR3 spans 14 residues. The chain's CDR3 is CASSRGQGAHEQYF. The CDR3 coding sequence is TGTGCCAGCAGTAGGGGACAGGGGGCCCACGAGCAGTACTTC.

This clone was counted once. The chain is built from TRBV5-6 and TRBJ2-7; 7 nucleotides match TRBD1. Germline CDR1 SGHDT, CDR2 YYEEEE. V lost 4 bases to trimming and J lost 3 bases; unmatched junction nucleotides: 13. The CDR3 covers 16 residues. CDR3 sequence: CASSLWGFPGGYEQYV. In DNA form, the CDR3 reads TGTGCCAGCAGCCTTTGGGGGTTCCCAGGGGGCTACGAGCAGTACGTC.

V usage is TRBV7-6 and J usage is TRBJ2-7, with D possibly TRBD1 on 6 matching bases. Looked up from germline, CDR1 is SGHVS and CDR2 is FNYEAQ. The CDR3 is made up of 15 amino acids. V was trimmed by 1 base and J by 2 bases, leaving 12 bases between them. CDR3 sequence reads: CASSLGPGTTYEQYF. In DNA, the CDR3 is TGTGCCAGCAGCTTAGGGCCCGGGACAACCTACGAGCAGTACTTC.

This clone is a singleton in its sample. V is TRBV24-1 and J is TRBJ2-5; 7 bases map to TRBD2. This CDR3 has 18 residues. V was pared by 4 bases and J by 3 bases, with 16 bases of the junction left unmatched. Germline V gene sequence: CDR1 KGHDR, CDR2 SFDVKD. The CDR3 coding sequence is TGTGCCACCAGTGACCCAAGGAGGGGAGGGGCCTGGGAAGAGACCCAGTACTTC. It is translated as CATSDPRRGGAWEETQYF.

The gene calls are TRBV4-2 and TRBJ2-5; 8 bases are a match to TRBD2. Germline V lookup: CDR1 LGHNA, CDR2 YNFKEQ. The trim removed 5 bases at V and 5 bases at J, leaving 16 bases unmatched. CDR3 length: 17 amino acids. The CDR3 nucleotides read TGTGCCAGCAGCGTGAAGGAAACGGGGGGGCCGATGGAGACCCAGTACTTC. Its protein is CASSVKETGGPMETQYF.

The chain recombines TRBV7-2 with TRBJ2-5; the match to TRBD2 covers 10 bases. V was pared by 4 bases and J by 1 base, with 3 bases of the junction left unmatched. Germline-derived CDR1 and CDR2 are SGHTA and FQGNSA. This CDR3 is built from 15 residues. CDR3 bases: TGTGCCAGCAGCTCCCAGCGGGGGGGCCAAGAGACCCAGTACTTC. This translates into CASSSQRGGQETQYF.

V and J are TRBV7-2 and TRBJ1-2; a possible D gene is TRBD1 (5 bases). The CDR3 spans 14 residues. V gave up 5 bases and J gave up 2 bases, with 12 bases separating them. Germline assignment: CDR1 SGHTA and CDR2 FQGNSA. The chain's CDR3 is CASSPGIVNYGYTF. In DNA form, the CDR3 reads TGTGCCAGCAGCCCAGGGATCGTAAACTATGGCTACACCTTC.

The V call is TRBV9, the J call TRBJ2-1; 10 bases fit TRBD1. Germline-derived CDR1 and CDR2 are SGDLS and YYNGEE. There are 17 residues in the CDR3. V was clipped by 4 bases and J by 5 bases; unmatched bases: 12. Here the CDR3 DNA reads TGTGCCAGCAGCCTGAAACCGGGACAGGGGACGAACAATGAGCAGTTCTTC. This codes for CASSLKPGQGTNNEQFF.

The gene calls are TRBV4-1 and TRBJ2-2; 8 bases fit TRBD2. Germline loops: CDR1 MGHRA, CDR2 YSYEKL. After removal of 3 bases from V and 2 bases from J, the junction contained 11 bases not matched to a gene. CDR3 length equals 18 residues. The CDR3 sequence: CASSHPEERGYNTGELFF. The CDR3 bases are TGCGCCAGCAGCCACCCTGAGGAGCGGGGGTACAACACCGGGGAGCTGTTTTTT.